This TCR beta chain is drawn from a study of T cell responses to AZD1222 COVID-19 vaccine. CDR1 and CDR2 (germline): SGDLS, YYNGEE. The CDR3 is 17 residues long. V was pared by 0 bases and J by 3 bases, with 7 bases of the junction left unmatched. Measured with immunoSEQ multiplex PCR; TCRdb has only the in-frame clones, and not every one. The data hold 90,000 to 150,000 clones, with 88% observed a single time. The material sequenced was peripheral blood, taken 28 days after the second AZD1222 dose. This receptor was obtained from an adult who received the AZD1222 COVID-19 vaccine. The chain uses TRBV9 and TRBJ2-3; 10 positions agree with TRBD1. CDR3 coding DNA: TGTGCCAGCAGCGTAGGAGTTAGACAGGGGGCAACAGATACGCAGTATTTT. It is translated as CASSVGVRQGATDTQYF.